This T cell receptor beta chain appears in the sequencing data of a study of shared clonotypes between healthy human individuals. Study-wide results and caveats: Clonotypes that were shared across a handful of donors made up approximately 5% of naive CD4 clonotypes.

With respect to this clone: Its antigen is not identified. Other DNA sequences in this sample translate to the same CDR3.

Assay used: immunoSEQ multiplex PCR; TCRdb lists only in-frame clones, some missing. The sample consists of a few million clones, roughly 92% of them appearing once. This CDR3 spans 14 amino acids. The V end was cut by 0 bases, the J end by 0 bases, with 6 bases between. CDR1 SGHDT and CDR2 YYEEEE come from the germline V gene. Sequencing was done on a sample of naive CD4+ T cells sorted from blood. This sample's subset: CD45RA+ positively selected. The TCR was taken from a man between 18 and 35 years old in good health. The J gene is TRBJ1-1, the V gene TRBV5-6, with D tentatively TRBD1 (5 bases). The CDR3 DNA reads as TGTGCCAGCAGCTTGGGGGGACTGAACACTGAAGCTTTCTTT. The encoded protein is CASSLGGLNTEAFF.